This entry describes one T cell receptor (beta chain). Its target is not known. V gave up 4 bases and J gave up 3 bases; unmatched junction bases: 4. CDR1 is SGHDN and CDR2 is FVKESK in the germline V gene. This CDR3 has 14 residues. The record originates from a study of OX40 agonist ivuxolimab in advanced cancers. Notes on the study in general: Researchers did not determine the expanded peripheral T cells' antigen specificity.

Sequenced by immunoSEQ multiplex PCR; TCRdb stores in-frame clones only, minus some. The profile shows over 50,000 clones, approximately 86% of them singletons. This TCR was sampled from an adult with an advanced solid tumor such as melanoma, head and neck, liver or kidney cancer. This specimen consisted of CD4+ or CD8+ T cells sorted from blood, obtained in a trial of the OX40 agonist ivuxolimab. The V and J genes are TRBV14 and TRBJ2-7, with TRBD1 matching 9 bases. This CDR3 reads CASSPSTGGYEQYF. The CDR3 DNA sequence: TGTGCCAGCAGCCCCTCGACAGGGGGCTACGAGCAGTACTTC.